A single sample gave rise to the 26 T cell receptor beta chains below, sequenced in a study of T cell repertoires in cytomegalovirus infection. TCRdb re-called the reads through MiXCR, storing one row per CDR3 protein. There are about 250,000 distinct CDR3 sequences in the sample; about 12% occur only once, and 1.5% to 2% lies in the top ten. The sample taken for sequencing was PBMCs. Receptor source: a human donor in good health (CMV status not recorded). Some clones in this sample may be carry-over from other donors' samples.

This clonotype was counted ten times or more. J is TRBJ2-7 and V is TRBV19, with D maybe TRBD1 (6 bases). The CDR3 totals 15 residues. Trimming removed 4 bases at V and 2 bases at J, with 15 bases between. The germline gives CDR1 LNHDA, CDR2 SQIVND (reference sequence). The CDR3 loop reads CASSTGQLIPYEQYF. The CDR3 region has the DNA TGTGCCAGTAGTACCGGACAGTTGATTCCCTACGAGCAGTACTTC.

The rearrangement uses TRBV2 and TRBJ1-5; possible D gene TRBD1, 5 bases. This CDR3 is built from 13 residues. With 7 bases removed from V and 2 bases from J, the gap between germline ends came to 9 bases. CDR1 and CDR2 (germline): SNHLY, FYNNEI. CDR3 bases: TGTGCCAGCACGGGGGGTGGCAATCAGCCCCAGCATTTT. Amino acids: CASTGGGNQPQHF.

This clonotype was detected ten times or more. The chain employs TRBV19 and TRBJ2-7, with 10 nucleotides matching TRBD1. Germline lookup yields CDR1 LNHDA and CDR2 SQIVND (reference sequence). The CDR3 is 14 amino acids. The V and J ends lost 11 bases and 3 bases, in that order; junction bases with no gene match: 10. The CDR3 is CAAIDRGLHYEQYF. Written as DNA, the CDR3 is TGTGCCGCTATTGACAGGGGGCTCCACTACGAGCAGTACTTC. The full variable domain, with the rest looked up from reference TRBV19 and TRBJ2-7, is DGGITQSPKYLFRKEGQNVTLSCEQNLNHDAMYWYRQDPGQGLRLIYYSQIVNDFQKGDIAEGYSVSREKKESFPLTVTSAQKNPTAFYLCAAIDRGLHYEQYFGPGTRLTVT.

The genes are TRBV12-3 or TRBV12-4 and TRBJ1-1; D may be TRBD1 (6 bases). V shed 6 bases and J shed 1 base, with 12 bases lying between them. The CDR3 runs 14 residues. The chain's CDR3 is CASSCQQGNTEAFF. CDR3 DNA sequence: TGTGCCAGCAGCTGCCAACAGGGGAACACTGAAGCTTTCTTT.

The chain couples TRBV28 to TRBJ1-4, with D perhaps TRBD1 (5 bases). Germline V gene lookup returns CDR1 MDHEN and CDR2 SYDVKM. This CDR3 has 15 amino acids. Deletions cut 4 bases from V and 1 base from J, with 10 bases between. Written as DNA, the CDR3 is TGTGCCAGCAGTTCCCTCGGGGGAACTAATGAAAAACTGTTTTTT. This encodes CASSSLGGTNEKLFF.

There are many counts of this clonotype. The V and J genes are TRBV6-1 and TRBJ2-5; 10 bases are shared with TRBD2. The germline V gene has CDR1 MNHNS and CDR2 SASEGT. The length of the CDR3 is 16 residues. V lost 4 bases and J lost 4; bases outside the gene matches: 9. The CDR3 DNA sequence: TGTGCCAGCAGTGCCCCAAGAGCGGGGGGGCGAGAGACCCAGTACTTC. Translation gives CASSAPRAGGRETQYF.

This clonotype was found many times. The chain combines TRBV24-1 with TRBJ2-1; TRBD1 matches 11 bases. This CDR3 has 14 amino acids. Germline CDR1 and CDR2: KGHDR and SFDVKD. The V and J ends lost 4 bases and 8 bases, in that order; junction bases with no gene match: 3. The DNA for the CDR3 is TGTGCCACCAGTGACAGGACAGGGGGCGATGAGCAGTTCTTC. This translates into CATSDRTGGDEQFF.

The table lists this clonotype with many counts. The chain employs TRBV11-2 and TRBJ2-1; possible D gene TRBD2, 5 bases. Germline V gene lookup returns CDR1 SGHAT and CDR2 FQNNGV. The CDR3 runs 14 residues. With 2 bases removed from V and 7 bases from J, the gap between germline ends came to 12 bases. The CDR3 region is CASSLSPQRNEQFF. CDR3 nucleotide sequence: TGTGCCAGCAGCTTATCACCCCAGCGGAATGAGCAGTTCTTC. The full variable domain, rest sourced from reference TRBV11-2 and TRBJ2-1, is EAGVAQSPRYKIIEKRQSVAFWCNPISGHATLYWYQQILGQGPKLLIQFQNNGVVDDSQLPKDRFSAERLKGVDSTLKIQPAKLEDSAVYLCASSLSPQRNEQFFGPGTRLTVL.

In this sample, this clonotype turned up many times. The chain joins TRBV7-2 to TRBJ2-6; D ambiguous. This CDR3 is built from 17 residues. The V gene lost 1 base and the J gene lost 0 bases, with 10 bases spanning the gap. Germline values: CDR1 SGHTA, CDR2 FQGNSA. The DNA for the CDR3 is TGTGCCAGCAGCTTAGTGGGCCGCCTCTCTGGGGCCAACGTCCTGACTTTC. Protein product: CASSLVGRLSGANVLTF.

This clonotype appeared many times. V is TRBV28 and J is TRBJ2-3; 7 nucleotides align to TRBD2. This CDR3 contains 15 residues. The V and J ends lost 6 bases and 0 bases, in that order; junction bases with no gene match: 6. The germline gives CDR1 MDHEN, CDR2 SYDVKM. The CDR3 sequence is CASSLRSGSTDTQYF. Written as DNA, the CDR3 is TGTGCCAGCAGCCTTCGTAGCGGGAGCACAGATACGCAGTATTTT.

As concerns this clonotype: At one boundary the junction diverges from the germline segment, which might be a read error. J is TRBJ2-7 and V is TRBV9; a weak D match, TRBD1 (6 bases). CDR3 size: 15 residues. Germline V gives CDR1 SGDLS, CDR2 YYNGEE. The CDR3 spells CTSSVGQGQLYEQYF. CDR3 nucleotides: TGTACCAGCAGCGTCGGTCAAGGACAGCTCTACGAGCAGTACTTC.

This clonotype was found many times. The V call is TRBV7-9, the J call TRBJ2-2; a weak D match, TRBD1 (5 bases). The CDR3 sequence is 16 residues long. Trimming stripped 0 bases from V and 2 bases from J, with 10 bases between. Germline loops: CDR1 SEHNR, CDR2 FQNEAQ (reference sequence). The DNA of the CDR3 is TGTGCCAGCAGCTTAGCGGGGCCAACCAACACCGGGGAGCTGTTTTTT. It encodes CASSLAGPTNTGELFF.

This chain connects TRBV14 to TRBJ1-1; D is ambiguous. With 1 base removed from V and 6 bases from J, the gap between germline ends came to 18 bases. The CDR3 loop spans 16 amino acids. CDR1 is SGHDN and CDR2 is FVKESK in the germline V gene. The chain's CDR3 is CASSQGRTPLTSEAFF. As DNA, the CDR3 is TGTGCCAGCAGCCAAGGCCGTACCCCATTAACCTCTGAAGCTTTCTTT.

A remark on this clonotype: A read error may account for a junction end that differs from germline. The chain employs TRBV6-2 or TRBV6-3 and TRBJ2-3; D uncertain. From germline, CDR1 is MNHEY and CDR2 SVGEGT. CDR3 size: 12 residues. The CDR3 protein is CASSYRSDAQYF. CDR3 nucleotides: TGTGCCAGCAGTTACAGGTCAGATGCGCAGTATTTT.

This clonotype has a count of ten or more. The J gene is TRBJ1-5, the V gene TRBV12-3 or TRBV12-4; 8 bases agree with TRBD1. CDR3 size: 14 residues. The V gene end was trimmed by 4 bases and the J gene end by 7 bases; junction bases not matched to a gene: 6. The CDR3 nucleotides read TGTGCCAGCAGTTCAGGCGGGACAGGACAGCCCCAGCATTTT. Translation: CASSSGGTGQPQHF.

The genes are TRBV27 and TRBJ1-2; weak D call: TRBD1 (5 bases). Germline lookup yields CDR1 MNHEY and CDR2 SMNVEV (reference sequence). Trimming shortened V by 2 bases and J by 3 bases, and 10 bases separated the two germline ends. The CDR3 is 14 residues long. CDR3 in DNA: TGTGCCAGCAGTTTAAAGACAGCAGACTATGGCTACACCTTC. Translating gives CASSLKTADYGYTF.

This clonotype has ten or more counts. The chain is built from TRBV6-1 and TRBJ2-3; D is tentatively TRBD1 or TRBD2 (6 bases each). The CDR3 runs to 14 residues. Germline CDR1 and CDR2: MNHNS and SASEGT. Trimming removed 1 base from V and 7 bases from J, with 12 bases in between. CDR3 nucleotide sequence: TGTGCCAGCAGTGAAGGGCGGAGGGGGAATACGCAGTATTTT. Its translation: CASSEGRRGNTQYF.

This chain's CDR3 is CASSISKGPYEQYF. CDR3 in DNA: TGTGCCAGTAGTATTTCGAAGGGACCCTACGAGCAGTACTTC. The chain carries TRBV19 and TRBJ2-7; either TRBD1 or TRBD2 may supply D (5 bases each). V was clipped by 3 bases and J by 2 bases, with 11 bases between them. This CDR3 region has 14 residues. From germline, CDR1 is LNHDA and CDR2 SQIVND (reference sequence).

This clonotype was found many times. The chain links TRBV14 to TRBJ2-7; a possible D gene is TRBD1 (5 bases). From germline, CDR1 is SGHDN and CDR2 FVKESK. V was clipped by 1 base and J by 4 bases, with 11 bases between them. This CDR3 comprises 14 residues. The CDR3 loop is CASSQGLTAYEQYF. The CDR3 DNA is TGTGCCAGCAGCCAAGGCCTGACAGCTTACGAGCAGTACTTC.

Note on this clonotype: One end of the junction is discordant with germline, which a read error may explain. The chain links TRBV28 to TRBJ2-6, with D perhaps matching TRBD1 (5 bases). This CDR3 comprises 15 residues. CDR1 is MDHEN and CDR2 is SYDVKM in the germline V gene. The CDR3 reads CASSFSGSGANVLNF. The CDR3, as DNA: TGTGCCAGCAGTTTCTCAGGCTCTGGGGCCAACGTCCTGAATTTC.

This clonotype was detected many times. The chain links TRBV29-1 to TRBJ1-1, with D perhaps matching TRBD1 (6 bases). The CDR3 spans 13 residues. V shed 2 bases and J shed 4 bases, with 11 bases lying between them. Germline V gene lookup returns CDR1 SQVTM and CDR2 ANQGSEA. CDR3 in DNA: TGCAGCGTTGAACTAGGAGGGGGCACTGAAGCTTTCTTT. Protein product: CSVELGGGTEAFF.

There are many counts of this clonotype. The chain links TRBV19 to TRBJ1-1; the D gene is possibly TRBD1 (5 bases). CDR3 length: 14 residues. Per germline, CDR1 LNHDA and CDR2 SQIVND (reference sequence). With 4 bases removed from V and 1 base from J, the gap between germline ends came to 10 bases. CDR3 sequence reads: CASSTGTQNTEAFF. The CDR3 DNA is TGTGCCAGTAGTACCGGGACTCAGAACACTGAAGCTTTCTTT.

The chain is built from TRBV7-9 and TRBJ1-3; D gene ambiguous. V lost 4 bases to trimming and J lost 1 base, with 11 bases between them. The CDR3 loop spans 15 amino acids. CDR1 SEHNR and CDR2 FQNEAQ come from the germline V gene (reference sequence). DNA of the CDR3: TGTGCCAGCAGCTCAAGTGTTGGATCTGGAAACACCATATATTTT. The encoded protein is CASSSSVGSGNTIYF.

This clonotype has a count of ten or more. The chain uses TRBV7-2 and TRBJ2-7; TRBD2 matches 12 bases. The CDR3 covers 17 residues. Germline CDR1 reads SGHTA; CDR2 reads FQGNSA. Trimming took 0 bases from V and 5 from J; bases not matched to a gene: 8. CDR3 coding DNA: TGTGCCAGCAGCTTAGCGGGTCTAGCGGGGGGGCCTGACGAGCAGTACTTC. Its protein is CASSLAGLAGGPDEQYF.

Comments on this clonotype: A read error may be the cause here, since a much bigger clone is one base away. The chain couples TRBV28 to TRBJ1-1; 7 bases fit TRBD1. CDR1 MDHEN and CDR2 SYDVKM come from the germline V gene. This CDR3 has 12 amino acids. In nucleotides, the CDR3 is TGTGCCTGCAGTTTTGGACAGGCTGAAGCTTTCTTT. This gives the protein CACSFGQAEAFF.

This clonotype was counted a few times. This chain links TRBV14 with TRBJ2-3, with TRBD2 identical over 12 bases. Germline V gives CDR1 SGHDN, CDR2 FVKESK. The CDR3 spans 16 residues. Losses at the gene ends were 4 bases for V and 1 base for J; bases not matched to a gene: 3. CDR3 in amino acids: CASSRRLAGGTDTQYF. DNA of the CDR3: TGTGCCAGCAGCCGTCGACTAGCGGGAGGCACAGATACGCAGTATTTT.